A single sample is the source of the 2 T cell receptor beta chains below, sequenced in a study of graft-versus-host responses after intestinal transplantation (dated by TCRdb to about 2021). The protocol used for the library was the immunoSEQ multiplex PCR assay. Not all clones reach the TCRdb copy of this immuneACCESS table, which keeps in-frame sequences only. Checked studies attribute under half of the gap to unresolved V genes and leave the rest unexplained. This sample comprises about 120,000 clones, around 95% of them detected only once. More than 2.5% of the sample belongs to the ten largest clones. This specimen's time point label, interpreted: cells obtained before transplantation from donor or recipient. For these TCRs, the target antigens are not known. Sample: unstimulated CD8+ T cells sorted from spleen or lymph node cells, taken before intestinal transplant. The receptors originated from a human donor who received an intestinal transplant.

The genes are TRBV10-3 and TRBJ1-2; 7 nucleotides align to TRBD1. The J segment lost 8 bases and the V segment lost 3 bases, leaving 9 bases of the junction unmatched. The CDR3 spans 14 residues. The V gene's germline CDR1 is ENHRY and CDR2 SYGVKD. The CDR3 loop is CAISDRTGLRGYTF. CDR3 coding DNA: TGTGCCATCAGTGACCGGACAGGTCTGCGGGGCTACACCTTC.

This chain links TRBV7-2 with TRBJ2-5; 7 bases are shared with TRBD2. The J segment lost 5 bases and the V segment lost 2 bases, leaving 8 bases of the junction unmatched. In germline, CDR1 is SGHTA, CDR2 FQGNSA. The CDR3 totals 15 residues. This CDR3 is CASSLSRTSFETQYF. As DNA, the CDR3 is TGTGCCAGCAGCTTAAGTAGGACTAGTTTTGAGACCCAGTACTTC.